These T cell receptor beta chains were read from a single sample in a study of TIL therapy for anti-PD-1-resistant metastatic lung cancer. Clones were read by immunoSEQ multiplex PCR, and TCRdb kept only the in-frame ones, dropping some. Of about 16,000 clones listed, about 68% were seen once; the top ten hold around 39%. This material consisted of blood, taken at baseline. Receptors originate from a person aged 25 to 79 with non-small cell lung cancer. CDR3s include the opening cysteine and the closing phenylalanine or tryptophan. A D gene is named only where the DNA matches it firmly. The listing skips clone size in some rows; elsewhere it reads once, few, many or a size class.

clone size	D gene	V gene	J gene	CDR3 DNA	CDR3 protein
medium-sized	TRBD1	TRBV10-1	TRBJ2-3	TGCGCCAGCAGTGAGGGGACAGGGCGCACAGATACGCAGTATTTT	CASSEGTGRTDTQYF
-	TRBD2	TRBV9	TRBJ2-1	TGTGCCAGCAGCGACGAGCGGGGGGGTGTGAATGAGCAGTTCTTC	CASSDERGGVNEQFF
-	-	TRBV6-1	TRBJ1-5	TGTGCCAGCAGTGAAGCTCAGGAAAATCAGCCCCAGCATTTT	CASSEAQENQPQHF
-	TRBD2	TRBV10-3	TRBJ2-1	TGTGCCACCGGGACTAGCGGGGGTCCTACGAGCTCCTACAATGAGCAGTTCTTC	CATGTSGGPTSSYNEQFF
medium-sized	-	TRBV5-5	TRBJ1-3	TGTGCCAGCAGCTTGGCTCGGGGGACCGGGGACACCATATATTTT	CASSLARGTGDTIYF
-	-	TRBV14	TRBJ1-3	TGTGCCAGCAGCCGGTCTAGACTGATCTCTGGAAACACCATATATTTT	CASSRSRLISGNTIYF
-	-	TRBV7-8	TRBJ1-4	TGTGCCAGCAGCTTAGCGGCAGCGGAGGAAAAACTGTTTTTT	CASSLAAAEEKLFF
few	-	TRBV30	TRBJ1-4	TGTGCCTGGAGTGTTGAATCAAAACTGTTTTTT	CAWSVESKLFF
-	-	TRBV6-6	TRBJ2-5	TGTGCCAGCAGTTACGCAGAGACCCAGTACTTC	CASSYAETQYF
-	-	TRBV4-3	TRBJ2-3	TGCGCCAGCAGCCAAGGTGGTTCGGCAGATACGCAGTATTTT	CASSQGGSADTQYF
once	TRBD2	TRBV7-9	TRBJ2-5	TGTGCCAGCAGCTTAGTGGGACTAGGCGTGACCCAGTACTTC	CASSLVGLGVTQYF
-	TRBD1	TRBV27	TRBJ2-1	TGTGCCAGCAGCCCGGGACAGGGGTCCTACAATGAGCAGTTCTTC	CASSPGQGSYNEQFF
-	TRBD2	TRBV4-1	TRBJ2-1	TGCGCCAGCAGCACCCCGGGACTAGGAAGAGGCAATGAGCAGTTCTTC	CASSTPGLGRGNEQFF
-	-	TRBV13	TRBJ2-2	TGTGCCAGCAGCTTAGGGTCTGTTGGGGAGCTGTTTTTT	CASSLGSVGELFF
once	-	TRBV23-1	TRBJ1-1	TGCGCCAGCAGGAACGAGCCTGAAGCTTTCTTT	CASRNEPEAFF
-	-	TRBV27	TRBJ1-5	TGTGCCAGCAACCAGGACCCAGAATATCAGCCCCAGCATTTT	CASNQDPEYQPQHF
-	-	TRBV13	TRBJ2-7	TGTGCCAGCAGCCCTGAACCTGGGTCCGAGCAGTACTTC	CASSPEPGSEQYF
-	TRBD1	TRBV18	TRBJ2-3	TGTGCCAGCTCACCAGGGACAGGGTCTTGGGATACGCAGTATTTT	CASSPGTGSWDTQYF
-	-	TRBV19	TRBJ2-3	TGTGCCACCAGCCGATCCAGGGCAGGGGCAGGTGCAGATACGCAGTATTTT	CATSRSRAGAGADTQYF
-	-	TRBV25-1	TRBJ2-1	TGTGCCAGCACCCTAGGGGCGAGGGATGAGCAGTTCTTC	CASTLGARDEQFF
-	TRBD2	TRBV7-3	TRBJ2-3	TGTGCCAGCAGCTTCTCTAGCGGGGCAGCAGATACGCAGTATTTT	CASSFSSGAADTQYF
-	-	TRBV7-8	TRBJ2-5	TGTGCCAGCACCTACCTTCCTGGGGCGGGGCAAGAGACCCAGTACTTC	CASTYLPGAGQETQYF
-	-	TRBV5-1	TRBJ2-5	TGCGCCAGCAGCTTGGGCGACCCACTGGGGACCCAGTACTTC	CASSLGDPLGTQYF
-	-	TRBV27	TRBJ1-1	TGTGCCAGCAGTTTAAGGTGGCCGCTGAACACTGAAGCTTTCTTT	CASSLRWPLNTEAFF
-	TRBD2	TRBV6-1	TRBJ2-7	TGTGCCAGCAGTGAAGCGATAGCGGGGGGCTACGAGCAGTACTTC	CASSEAIAGGYEQYF
once	TRBD1	TRBV5-1	TRBJ1-1	TGCGCCAGCAGCCCCAGGACAGGGGGCCAGAACACTGAAGCTTTCTTT	CASSPRTGGQNTEAFF
-	-	TRBV11-2	TRBJ2-5	TGTGCCAGCAGCCCCGGACAGTTGAGGGCAGAGACCCAGTACTTC	CASSPGQLRAETQYF
-	-	TRBV19	TRBJ2-1	TGTGCCAGTAGTATAGCGGGGAACTCCTACAATGAGCAGTTCTTC	CASSIAGNSYNEQFF
-	-	TRBV2	TRBJ1-1	TGTGCCAGCAGGGCCTCTGGGGAGAACACTGAAGCTTTCTTT	CASRASGENTEAFF
-	-	TRBV4-3	TRBJ1-4	TGCGCCAGCAGCCAAGATGTGGAGGCTTTCTCAACTAATGAAAAACTGTTTTTT	CASSQDVEAFSTNEKLFF
-	TRBD2	TRBV18	TRBJ2-7	TGTGCCAGCTCGGGAGGGTCCACCTACGAGCAGTACTTC	CASSGGSTYEQYF
-	TRBD2	TRBV18	TRBJ2-5	TGTGCCAGCTCACCTGGACTAGCGGGGTGGGAGACCCAGTACTTC	CASSPGLAGWETQYF
-	TRBD1	TRBV15	TRBJ1-6	TGTGCCACCAGCAGAGATACAGGGGCCTATTCACCCCTCCACTTT	CATSRDTGAYSPLHF
-	TRBD1	TRBV19	TRBJ1-1	TGTGCCAGTAGTATTAATCCAGGGGGTTCCACTGAAGCTTTCTTT	CASSINPGGSTEAFF
-	-	TRBV2	TRBJ2-6	TGTGCCAGCAGTGTACTGAGCTCGCCTGGGGCCAACGTCCTGACTTTC	CASSVLSSPGANVLTF
-	-	TRBV19	TRBJ1-3	TGTGCCAGTAGCCTCCACCGGGACATTGGAAACACCATATATTTT	CASSLHRDIGNTIYF
-	-	TRBV4-1	TRBJ2-7	TGCGCCAGCAGCCACGCACCAGCAGGGGTCTACGAGCAGTACTTC	CASSHAPAGVYEQYF
large	-	TRBV18	TRBJ1-6	TGTGCCAGCTCACCATTTCGGCTACATTCCGCATATAATTCACCCCTCCACTTT	CASSPFRLHSAYNSPLHF